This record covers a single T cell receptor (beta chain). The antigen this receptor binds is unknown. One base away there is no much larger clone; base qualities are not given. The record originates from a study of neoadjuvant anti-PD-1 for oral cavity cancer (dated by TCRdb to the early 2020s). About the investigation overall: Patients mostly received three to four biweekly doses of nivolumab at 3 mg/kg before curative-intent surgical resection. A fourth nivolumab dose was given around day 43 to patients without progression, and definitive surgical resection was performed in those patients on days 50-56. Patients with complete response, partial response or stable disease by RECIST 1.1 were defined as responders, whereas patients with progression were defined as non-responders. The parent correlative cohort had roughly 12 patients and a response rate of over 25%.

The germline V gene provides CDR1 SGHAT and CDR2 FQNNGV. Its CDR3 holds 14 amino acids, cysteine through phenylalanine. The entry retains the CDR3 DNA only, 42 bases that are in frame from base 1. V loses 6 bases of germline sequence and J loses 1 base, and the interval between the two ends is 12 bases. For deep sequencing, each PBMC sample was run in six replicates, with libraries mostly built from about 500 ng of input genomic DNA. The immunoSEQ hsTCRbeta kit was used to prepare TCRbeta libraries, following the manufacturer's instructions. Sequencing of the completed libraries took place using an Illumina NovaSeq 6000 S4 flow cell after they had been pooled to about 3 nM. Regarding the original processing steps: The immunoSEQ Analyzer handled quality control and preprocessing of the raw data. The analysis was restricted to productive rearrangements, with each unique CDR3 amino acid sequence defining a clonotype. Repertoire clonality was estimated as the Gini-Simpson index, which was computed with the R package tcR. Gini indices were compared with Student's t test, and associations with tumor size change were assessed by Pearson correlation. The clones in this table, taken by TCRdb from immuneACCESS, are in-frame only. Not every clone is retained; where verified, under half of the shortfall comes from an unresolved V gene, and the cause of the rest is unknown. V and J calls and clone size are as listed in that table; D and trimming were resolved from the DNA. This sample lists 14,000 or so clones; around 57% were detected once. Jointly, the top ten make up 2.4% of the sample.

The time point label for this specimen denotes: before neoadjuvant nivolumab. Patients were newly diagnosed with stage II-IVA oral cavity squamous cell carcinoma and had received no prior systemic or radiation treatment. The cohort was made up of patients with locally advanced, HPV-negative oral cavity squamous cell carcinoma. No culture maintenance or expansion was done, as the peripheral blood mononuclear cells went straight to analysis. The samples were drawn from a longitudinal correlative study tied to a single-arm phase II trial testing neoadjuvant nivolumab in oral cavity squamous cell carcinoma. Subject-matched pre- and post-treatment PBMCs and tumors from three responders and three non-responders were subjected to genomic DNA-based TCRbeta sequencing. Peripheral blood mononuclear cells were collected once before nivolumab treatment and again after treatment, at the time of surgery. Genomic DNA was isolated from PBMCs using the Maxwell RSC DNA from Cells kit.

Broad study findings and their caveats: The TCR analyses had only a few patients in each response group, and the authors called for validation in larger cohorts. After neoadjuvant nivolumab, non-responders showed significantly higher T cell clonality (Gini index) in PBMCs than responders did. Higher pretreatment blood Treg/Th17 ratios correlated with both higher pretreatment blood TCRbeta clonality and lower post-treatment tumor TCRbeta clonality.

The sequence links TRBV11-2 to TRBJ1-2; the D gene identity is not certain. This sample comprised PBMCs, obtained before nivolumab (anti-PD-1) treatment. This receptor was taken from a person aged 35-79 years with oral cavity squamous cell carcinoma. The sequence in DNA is TGTGCCAGCAGTTTTGGGCCAAGTAACTATGGCTACACCTTC. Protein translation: CASSFGPSNYGYTF.